This T cell receptor (beta chain) was sequenced for a study of T cells in localized non-small cell lung cancer. Profiled with immunoSEQ multiplex PCR; TCRdb holds only in-frame clones, not every one. The profile covers under 15,000 clones, with 83% appearing a single time and roughly 18% taken by the ten largest. The CDR3 spans 15 residues. Germline assignment: CDR1 KGHSH and CDR2 LQKENI. The V end was cut by 2 bases, the J end by 0 bases, with 9 bases between. The source was peripheral blood, collected before any cancer treatment. The clonotype was recovered from a male donor at least 60 years old with stage I lung adenocarcinoma. This rearrangement joins TRBV18 to TRBJ2-3; tentative D call: TRBD2 (5 bases). The CDR3 DNA reads TGTGCCAGCTCACCAAGCGGCGCTAGCACAGATACGCAGTATTTT. This gives the protein CASSPSGASTDTQYF.